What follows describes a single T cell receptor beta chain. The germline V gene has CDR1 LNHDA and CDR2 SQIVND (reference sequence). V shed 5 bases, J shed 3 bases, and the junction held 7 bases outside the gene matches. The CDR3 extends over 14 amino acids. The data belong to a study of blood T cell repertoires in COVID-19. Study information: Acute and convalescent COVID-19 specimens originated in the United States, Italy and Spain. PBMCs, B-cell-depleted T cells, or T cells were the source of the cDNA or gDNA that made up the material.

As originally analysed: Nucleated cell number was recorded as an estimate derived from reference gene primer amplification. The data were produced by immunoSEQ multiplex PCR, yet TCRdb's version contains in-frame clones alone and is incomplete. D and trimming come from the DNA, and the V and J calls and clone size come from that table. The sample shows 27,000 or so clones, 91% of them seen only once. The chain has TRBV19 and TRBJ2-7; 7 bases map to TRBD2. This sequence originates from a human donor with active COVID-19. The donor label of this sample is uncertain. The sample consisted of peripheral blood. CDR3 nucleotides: TGTGCCAGTAGTGTCTCAATAGCGGGCTACGAGCAGTACTTC. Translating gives CASSVSIAGYEQYF.